The rows below give T cell receptor beta chains drawn from one sample of a study of shared clonotypes between healthy human individuals. TCRdb's copy holds only in-frame clones and misses some; the assay was immunoSEQ multiplex PCR. The sample shows under 600,000 clones, more than 95% of them seen only once. The sequencing sample was made of naive CD8+ T cells sorted from blood. Receptors originate from a man aged 25-40 years in good health. Each CDR3 is given with its conserved first and last residue. The D gene is left open where the match is weak. Expanded clones are given a class, and other clones once, few, many or no size at all.

clone_size: .
d_call: .
v_call: TRBV27
j_call: TRBJ2-2
cdr3_aa: CASSGYERMNTGELFF
cdr3_nt: TGTGCCAGCAGTGGATACGAGCGGATGAACACCGGGGAGCTGTTTTTT

clone_size: .
d_call: TRBD2
v_call: TRBV7-9
j_call: TRBJ2-1
cdr3_aa: CASSLIEEREAYNEQFF
cdr3_nt: TGTGCCAGCAGCTTGATCGAAGAGCGGGAGGCTTACAATGAGCAGTTCTTC

clone_size: once
d_call: .
v_call: TRBV6-5
j_call: TRBJ2-7
cdr3_aa: CASSLQGYEQYF
cdr3_nt: TGTGCCAGCAGCTTACAGGGTTACGAGCAGTACTTC

clone_size: .
d_call: TRBD1
v_call: TRBV4-1
j_call: TRBJ2-3
cdr3_aa: CASRNEGTGGLGRTDTQYF
cdr3_nt: TGCGCCAGCCGGAATGAAGGGACAGGGGGATTGGGTCGCACAGATACGCAGTATTTT

clone_size: .
d_call: TRBD2
v_call: TRBV13
j_call: TRBJ2-1
cdr3_aa: CASSSRTRSTYNEQFF
cdr3_nt: TGTGCCAGCAGCTCAAGGACTAGGTCGACCTACAATGAGCAGTTCTTC

clone_size: .
d_call: .
v_call: TRBV10-2
j_call: TRBJ2-1
cdr3_aa: CASSGGAGGAPSEQFF
cdr3_nt: TGCGCCAGCAGTGGCGGAGCAGGGGGGGCCCCAAGTGAGCAGTTCTTC

clone_size: .
d_call: TRBD1
v_call: TRBV19
j_call: TRBJ1-1
cdr3_aa: CASSTRQGMNTEAFF
cdr3_nt: TGTGCCAGTAGTACCCGACAGGGAATGAACACTGAAGCTTTCTTT

clone_size: .
d_call: .
v_call: TRBV5-1
j_call: TRBJ2-1
cdr3_aa: CASSLGISPDEQFF
cdr3_nt: TGCGCCAGCAGCTTGGGGATTAGTCCGGATGAGCAGTTCTTC

clone_size: .
d_call: .
v_call: TRBV9
j_call: TRBJ2-1
cdr3_aa: CASSAGLNNEQFF
cdr3_nt: TGTGCCAGCAGCGCGGGACTTAACAATGAGCAGTTCTTC

clone_size: .
d_call: .
v_call: TRBV27
j_call: TRBJ2-7
cdr3_aa: CASALGRTYEQYF
cdr3_nt: TGTGCCAGCGCATTGGGCCGTACCTACGAGCAGTACTTC

clone_size: .
d_call: .
v_call: TRBV18
j_call: TRBJ1-1
cdr3_aa: CASSQYPGTTATEAFF
cdr3_nt: TGTGCCAGCTCGCAATACCCGGGAACGACAGCTACTGAAGCTTTCTTT

clone_size: once
d_call: TRBD2
v_call: TRBV6-6
j_call: TRBJ2-2
cdr3_aa: CASSYSREGTGELFF
cdr3_nt: TGTGCCAGCAGTTATTCGCGGGAGGGGACCGGGGAGCTGTTTTTT

clone_size: few
d_call: .
v_call: TRBV16
j_call: TRBJ2-7
cdr3_aa: CASSRPGRRYEQYF
cdr3_nt: TGTGCCAGCAGCCGCCCGGGGAGGAGGTACGAGCAGTACTTC

clone_size: .
d_call: TRBD2
v_call: TRBV7-8
j_call: TRBJ2-7
cdr3_aa: CASSLPGTSGTYEQYF
cdr3_nt: TGTGCCAGCAGCTTACCAGGGACTAGCGGGACCTACGAGCAGTACTTC

clone_size: once
d_call: TRBD2
v_call: TRBV27
j_call: TRBJ2-1
cdr3_aa: CASQDGRASSHNEQFF
cdr3_nt: TGTGCCAGCCAAGATGGGAGGGCCAGTTCCCACAATGAGCAGTTCTTC

clone_size: .
d_call: .
v_call: TRBV9
j_call: TRBJ1-5
cdr3_aa: CASSVEGDSNQPQHF
cdr3_nt: TGTGCCAGCAGCGTAGAAGGGGACAGCAATCAGCCCCAGCATTTT

clone_size: .
d_call: .
v_call: TRBV5-1
j_call: TRBJ2-2
cdr3_aa: CASSPELGELFF
cdr3_nt: TGCGCCAGCAGCCCTGAGCTTGGGGAGCTGTTTTTT

clone_size: .
d_call: .
v_call: TRBV9
j_call: TRBJ2-7
cdr3_aa: CASSPSGYTSSHEQYF
cdr3_nt: TGTGCCAGCAGCCCATCGGGGTATACTAGTTCCCACGAGCAGTACTTC

clone_size: .
d_call: .
v_call: TRBV10-3
j_call: TRBJ1-2
cdr3_aa: CAISDLQLYGYTF
cdr3_nt: TGTGCCATCAGTGACTTACAGCTCTATGGCTACACCTTC

clone_size: once
d_call: TRBD2
v_call: TRBV30
j_call: TRBJ2-7
cdr3_aa: CAWGTISGSSEQYF
cdr3_nt: TGTGCCTGGGGGACGATTAGCGGGAGTAGCGAGCAGTACTTC

clone_size: .
d_call: .
v_call: TRBV9
j_call: TRBJ2-1
cdr3_aa: CASSAPAGTDNEQFF
cdr3_nt: TGTGCCAGCAGCGCCCCGGCGGGAACTGACAATGAGCAGTTCTTC

clone_size: .
d_call: TRBD1
v_call: TRBV19
j_call: TRBJ2-1
cdr3_aa: CASTTGSGYNEQFF
cdr3_nt: TGTGCCAGCACGACAGGGTCGGGGTACAATGAGCAGTTCTTC

clone_size: .
d_call: .
v_call: TRBV6-6
j_call: TRBJ2-7
cdr3_aa: CASSYSIGWEEYF
cdr3_nt: TGTGCCAGTAGTTACTCGATAGGGTGGGAGGAGTACTTC

clone_size: .
d_call: .
v_call: TRBV2
j_call: TRBJ1-4
cdr3_aa: CATRTREKLFF
cdr3_nt: TGTGCCACCAGGACCAGGGAAAAACTGTTTTTT

clone_size: once
d_call: .
v_call: TRBV12-1
j_call: TRBJ2-1
cdr3_aa: CASSFGAGFYNEQFF
cdr3_nt: TGTGCCAGCAGCTTTGGGGCGGGCTTCTACAATGAGCAGTTCTTC

clone_size: .
d_call: TRBD2
v_call: TRBV13
j_call: TRBJ2-7
cdr3_aa: CASSYPGTSGSYEQYF
cdr3_nt: TGTGCCAGCAGCTACCCCGGGACTAGCGGTTCCTACGAGCAGTACTTC

clone_size: .
d_call: TRBD2
v_call: TRBV4-1
j_call: TRBJ2-1
cdr3_aa: CASSQDLLAGEQFF
cdr3_nt: TGCGCCAGCAGCCAAGATTTGCTAGCGGGTGAGCAGTTCTTC

clone_size: .
d_call: .
v_call: TRBV5-4
j_call: TRBJ2-7
cdr3_aa: CASRSGEGTYEQYF
cdr3_nt: TGTGCCAGCAGGTCCGGTGAGGGGACCTACGAGCAGTACTTC

clone_size: .
d_call: .
v_call: TRBV11-2
j_call: TRBJ2-7
cdr3_aa: CASSLETPYEQYF
cdr3_nt: TGTGCCAGCAGCTTAGAGACACCCTACGAGCAGTACTTC

clone_size: .
d_call: .
v_call: TRBV15
j_call: TRBJ2-5
cdr3_aa: CATSALEETQYF
cdr3_nt: TGTGCCACCAGCGCTTTGGAGGAGACCCAGTACTTC

clone_size: .
d_call: .
v_call: TRBV13
j_call: TRBJ1-4
cdr3_aa: CASKAEAEEKLFF
cdr3_nt: TGTGCCAGCAAGGCGGAGGCTGAAGAAAAACTGTTTTTT

clone_size: few
d_call: .
v_call: TRBV2
j_call: TRBJ2-5
cdr3_aa: CASSEDGGETQYF
cdr3_nt: TGTGCCAGCAGTGAAGACGGGGGAGAGACCCAGTACTTC

clone_size: .
d_call: TRBD2
v_call: TRBV7-2
j_call: TRBJ2-7
cdr3_aa: CASSLRLAGVYEQYF
cdr3_nt: TGTGCCAGCAGCTTAAGACTAGCGGGTGTATACGAGCAGTACTTC

clone_size: .
d_call: TRBD1
v_call: TRBV27
j_call: TRBJ1-5
cdr3_aa: CASSRGQVGPQHF
cdr3_nt: TGTGCCAGCAGCAGGGGGCAAGTCGGGCCCCAGCATTTT

clone_size: .
d_call: TRBD2
v_call: TRBV11-3
j_call: TRBJ2-3
cdr3_aa: CASSLRRGSTDTQYF
cdr3_nt: TGTGCCAGCAGCTTACGGCGGGGGAGCACAGATACGCAGTATTTT

clone_size: .
d_call: TRBD1
v_call: TRBV14
j_call: TRBJ1-1
cdr3_aa: CASSQDGQGAMNTEAFF
cdr3_nt: TGTGCCAGCAGCCAAGATGGGCAGGGGGCCATGAACACTGAAGCTTTCTTT

clone_size: .
d_call: .
v_call: TRBV28
j_call: TRBJ1-5
cdr3_aa: CASSFPGGNQPQHF
cdr3_nt: TGTGCCAGCAGTTTTCCAGGGGGCAATCAGCCCCAGCATTTT

clone_size: .
d_call: .
v_call: TRBV7-8
j_call: TRBJ2-7
cdr3_aa: CASSLGDGPYEQYF
cdr3_nt: TGTGCCAGCAGCTTAGGGGACGGACCCTACGAGCAGTACTTC

clone_size: .
d_call: TRBD1
v_call: TRBV4-1
j_call: TRBJ2-1
cdr3_aa: CASSQALTGNEQFF
cdr3_nt: TGCGCCAGCAGCCAAGCCCTGACAGGGAATGAGCAGTTCTTC

clone_size: once
d_call: TRBD1
v_call: TRBV5-5
j_call: TRBJ1-2
cdr3_aa: CASRSGTGGNYGYTF
cdr3_nt: TGTGCCAGCAGGTCCGGGACAGGGGGTAACTATGGCTACACCTTC

clone_size: .
d_call: TRBD1
v_call: TRBV5-4
j_call: TRBJ2-7
cdr3_aa: CASNRDSHYEQYF
cdr3_nt: TGTGCCAGCAACCGGGACAGCCACTACGAGCAGTACTTC

clone_size: .
d_call: .
v_call: TRBV19
j_call: TRBJ2-1
cdr3_aa: CASSISLGQLYYNEQFF
cdr3_nt: TGTGCCAGTAGTATCTCCCTCGGACAGCTTTATTACAATGAGCAGTTCTTC

clone_size: .
d_call: .
v_call: TRBV27
j_call: TRBJ2-1
cdr3_aa: CASSLYAADDSYNEQFF
cdr3_nt: TGTGCCAGCAGTTTATATGCGGCGGACGACTCCTACAATGAGCAGTTCTTC

clone_size: once
d_call: .
v_call: TRBV7-8
j_call: TRBJ1-2
cdr3_aa: CASSTLAVFSGNYGYTF
cdr3_nt: TGTGCCAGCAGCACACTCGCCGTCTTCTCGGGTAACTATGGCTACACCTTC

clone_size: .
d_call: .
v_call: TRBV7-6
j_call: TRBJ2-3
cdr3_aa: CASSFTGGATDTQYF
cdr3_nt: TGTGCCAGCAGCTTCACGGGGGGCGCAACAGATACGCAGTATTTT

clone_size: .
d_call: TRBD2
v_call: TRBV4-1
j_call: TRBJ2-3
cdr3_aa: CASSRAGESDTQYF
cdr3_nt: TGCGCCAGCAGCCGGGCGGGAGAGTCAGATACGCAGTATTTT